This is a list of T cell receptor beta chains from one sample in a study of blood T cell repertoires in COVID-19. The repertoire was sequenced with immunoSEQ multiplex PCR; TCRdb's copy has only in-frame clones and lacks some. The data contain 130,000 to 150,000 clones, less than 85% of them singletons. The sequenced sample was peripheral blood. The source of these receptors is a human donor in a cohort sampled during active COVID-19. Each CDR3 is given with its conserved first and last residue. The order of the fields is D gene, clone size, V gene, J gene, CDR3 length, CDR3 protein, CDR3 DNA. A D gene is named only where the DNA matches it firmly. The size field is filled for only some rows; it gives once, few, many or a size class.

D gene: NA; clone size: NA; V gene: TRBV5-8; J gene: TRBJ2-4; CDR3 length: 16; CDR3 protein: CASSFGLTLAKNIQYF; CDR3 DNA: TGTGCCAGCAGCTTTGGCCTGACACTAGCCAAAAACATTCAGTACTTC
D gene: TRBD2; clone size: NA; V gene: TRBV7-2; J gene: TRBJ2-2; CDR3 length: 15; CDR3 protein: CASSLKLADTGELFF; CDR3 DNA: TGTGCCAGCAGCTTAAAACTAGCGGACACCGGGGAGCTGTTTTTT
D gene: TRBD1; clone size: NA; V gene: TRBV7-6; J gene: TRBJ2-1; CDR3 length: 16; CDR3 protein: CASSPPGTGPYNEQFF; CDR3 DNA: TGTGCCAGCAGCCCTCCCGGGACAGGGCCCTACAATGAGCAGTTCTTC
D gene: TRBD1; clone size: NA; V gene: TRBV5-1; J gene: TRBJ1-5; CDR3 length: 16; CDR3 protein: CASSPTPGGSNQPQHF; CDR3 DNA: TGCGCCAGCAGCCCCACACCAGGGGGCAGCAATCAGCCCCAGCATTTT
D gene: NA; clone size: few; V gene: TRBV6-1; J gene: TRBJ1-6; CDR3 length: 13; CDR3 protein: CASSEAGPSPLHF; CDR3 DNA: TGTGCCAGCAGTGAAGCGGGGCCCTCACCCCTCCACTTT
D gene: NA; clone size: NA; V gene: TRBV6-1; J gene: TRBJ1-2; CDR3 length: 15; CDR3 protein: CASSETLTAAEGYTF; CDR3 DNA: TGTGCCAGCAGTGAGACGTTAACTGCGGCTGAAGGCTACACCTTC
D gene: TRBD1; clone size: NA; V gene: TRBV5-1; J gene: TRBJ1-2; CDR3 length: 12; CDR3 protein: CASSHRQGGYTF; CDR3 DNA: TGCGCCAGCAGCCACCGACAGGGGGGCTACACCTTC
D gene: TRBD2; clone size: NA; V gene: TRBV5-4; J gene: TRBJ2-2; CDR3 length: 17; CDR3 protein: CASSRLAGAANTGELFF; CDR3 DNA: TGTGCCAGCTCCCGACTAGCGGGAGCTGCGAACACCGGGGAGCTGTTTTTT
D gene: NA; clone size: NA; V gene: TRBV25-1; J gene: TRBJ1-1; CDR3 length: 16; CDR3 protein: CASSEYPTVMNTEAFF; CDR3 DNA: TGTGCCAGCAGTGAATATCCGACAGTAATGAACACTGAAGCTTTCTTT
D gene: NA; clone size: NA; V gene: TRBV5-1; J gene: TRBJ2-7; CDR3 length: 15; CDR3 protein: CASSLDSVGSYEQYF; CDR3 DNA: TGCGCCAGCAGCTTGGATAGCGTGGGCTCCTACGAGCAGTACTTC
D gene: TRBD2; clone size: once; V gene: TRBV3-1/TRBV3-2; J gene: TRBJ2-1; CDR3 length: 16; CDR3 protein: CASSQDALALGNEQFF; CDR3 DNA: TGTGCCAGCAGCCAAGATGCACTAGCGCTGGGGAATGAGCAGTTCTTC
D gene: NA; clone size: NA; V gene: TRBV7-2; J gene: TRBJ2-5; CDR3 length: 14; CDR3 protein: CASSHRRGGETQYF; CDR3 DNA: TGTGCCAGCAGCCACCGCAGGGGCGGCGAGACCCAGTACTTC
D gene: TRBD2; clone size: NA; V gene: TRBV28; J gene: TRBJ2-7; CDR3 length: 14; CDR3 protein: CASRIAGGPYEQYF; CDR3 DNA: TGTGCCAGCAGAATAGCGGGGGGACCCTACGAGCAGTACTTC
D gene: TRBD1; clone size: NA; V gene: TRBV29-1; J gene: TRBJ1-1; CDR3 length: 13; CDR3 protein: CSVAEPQGGEAFF; CDR3 DNA: TGCAGCGTTGCCGAGCCTCAGGGGGGTGAAGCTTTCTTT
D gene: NA; clone size: NA; V gene: TRBV7-9; J gene: TRBJ1-4; CDR3 length: 14; CDR3 protein: CAGGKGATNEKLFF; CDR3 DNA: TGTGCGGGGGGTAAGGGAGCAACTAATGAAAAACTGTTTTTT
D gene: TRBD1; clone size: NA; V gene: TRBV7-8; J gene: TRBJ2-1; CDR3 length: 15; CDR3 protein: CASSLEGTGVNEQFF; CDR3 DNA: TGTGCCAGCAGCTTAGAAGGGACAGGGGTCAATGAGCAGTTCTTC
D gene: TRBD2; clone size: NA; V gene: TRBV6-5; J gene: TRBJ2-3; CDR3 length: 15; CDR3 protein: CASRRSGAGTDTQYF; CDR3 DNA: TGTGCCAGCAGGCGCAGCGGGGCGGGCACAGATACGCAGTATTTT
D gene: TRBD2; clone size: NA; V gene: TRBV25-1; J gene: TRBJ2-2; CDR3 length: 17; CDR3 protein: CASSPTSGGVQAGELFF; CDR3 DNA: TGTGCCAGCAGTCCGACTAGCGGGGGGGTACAAGCCGGGGAGCTGTTTTTT
D gene: NA; clone size: NA; V gene: TRBV18; J gene: TRBJ2-2; CDR3 length: 15; CDR3 protein: CASSPRTANTGELFF; CDR3 DNA: TGTGCCAGCTCACCGAGGACAGCCAACACCGGGGAGCTGTTTTTT
D gene: TRBD1; clone size: few; V gene: TRBV6-1; J gene: TRBJ1-2; CDR3 length: 15; CDR3 protein: CASTGRQGDMNGYTF; CDR3 DNA: TGTGCCAGCACCGGAAGACAGGGTGATATGAATGGCTACACCTTC
D gene: TRBD1; clone size: NA; V gene: TRBV27; J gene: TRBJ2-7; CDR3 length: 14; CDR3 protein: CASSLGQGAGEQYF; CDR3 DNA: TGTGCCAGCAGTTTGGGGCAGGGGGCAGGCGAGCAGTACTTC
D gene: TRBD1; clone size: NA; V gene: TRBV2; J gene: TRBJ1-6; CDR3 length: 15; CDR3 protein: CASSVLGQATQPLHF; CDR3 DNA: TGTGCCAGCAGTGTGTTGGGACAGGCGACTCAACCCCTCCACTTT
D gene: NA; clone size: NA; V gene: TRBV4-3; J gene: TRBJ1-4; CDR3 length: 14; CDR3 protein: CASSQDFTGEKLFF; CDR3 DNA: TGCGCCAGCAGCCAAGATTTTACGGGTGAAAAACTGTTTTTT
D gene: TRBD1; clone size: NA; V gene: TRBV6-5; J gene: TRBJ1-2; CDR3 length: 14; CDR3 protein: CASSYWTGGGGYTF; CDR3 DNA: TGTGCCAGCAGTTACTGGACAGGGGGCGGGGGCTACACCTTC
D gene: NA; clone size: NA; V gene: TRBV7-2; J gene: TRBJ1-2; CDR3 length: 12; CDR3 protein: CASSLGLYGYTF; CDR3 DNA: TGTGCCAGCAGCTTGGGGCTATATGGCTACACCTTC
D gene: TRBD1; clone size: NA; V gene: TRBV6-5; J gene: TRBJ1-6; CDR3 length: 14; CDR3 protein: CASTYGTGESPLHF; CDR3 DNA: TGTGCCAGCACTTACGGGACAGGGGAATCACCCCTCCACTTT
D gene: NA; clone size: NA; V gene: TRBV7-3; J gene: TRBJ2-5; CDR3 length: 15; CDR3 protein: CASSFLTAGFKTQYF; CDR3 DNA: TGTGCCAGCAGCTTCCTCACAGCAGGGTTTAAGACCCAGTACTTC
D gene: NA; clone size: NA; V gene: TRBV5-1; J gene: TRBJ2-1; CDR3 length: 17; CDR3 protein: CASSLAGGGITYNEQFF; CDR3 DNA: TGCGCCAGCAGCTTGGCCGGCGGCGGGATAACCTACAATGAGCAGTTCTTC
D gene: NA; clone size: NA; V gene: TRBV30; J gene: TRBJ1-5; CDR3 length: 16; CDR3 protein: CAWSVPWREANQPQHF; CDR3 DNA: TGTGCCTGGAGTGTCCCTTGGCGGGAGGCCAATCAGCCCCAGCATTTT
D gene: TRBD1; clone size: NA; V gene: TRBV23-1; J gene: TRBJ2-7; CDR3 length: 13; CDR3 protein: CASSTGASYEQYF; CDR3 DNA: TGCGCCAGCAGCACAGGGGCCTCCTACGAGCAGTACTTC
D gene: TRBD1; clone size: once; V gene: TRBV6-5; J gene: TRBJ1-1; CDR3 length: 12; CDR3 protein: CASRVTGAEAFF; CDR3 DNA: TGTGCCAGCAGGGTTACAGGGGCTGAAGCTTTCTTT
D gene: NA; clone size: NA; V gene: TRBV18; J gene: TRBJ1-1; CDR3 length: 14; CDR3 protein: CASSATVDNTEAFF; CDR3 DNA: TGTGCCAGCTCCGCCACGGTCGATAACACTGAAGCTTTCTTT
D gene: TRBD2; clone size: NA; V gene: TRBV15; J gene: TRBJ2-7; CDR3 length: 16; CDR3 protein: CATSRDNLAGPAKQYF; CDR3 DNA: TGTGCCACCAGCAGAGATAATCTAGCGGGGCCCGCGAAACAGTACTTC
D gene: NA; clone size: NA; V gene: TRBV14; J gene: TRBJ1-2; CDR3 length: 13; CDR3 protein: CASSQGRVYGYTF; CDR3 DNA: TGTGCCAGCAGCCAAGGCAGGGTCTATGGCTACACCTTC
D gene: TRBD1; clone size: once; V gene: TRBV2; J gene: TRBJ1-1; CDR3 length: 15; CDR3 protein: CASVPGTGYGTEAFF; CDR3 DNA: TGTGCCAGCGTCCCCGGGACAGGGTATGGCACTGAAGCTTTCTTT
D gene: NA; clone size: NA; V gene: TRBV12-3/TRBV12-4; J gene: TRBJ2-3; CDR3 length: 13; CDR3 protein: CASSLSYTDTQYF; CDR3 DNA: TGTGCCAGCAGTCTAAGTTACACAGATACGCAGTATTTT
D gene: TRBD2; clone size: NA; V gene: TRBV29-1; J gene: TRBJ2-2; CDR3 length: 14; CDR3 protein: CSVAIAGNTGELFF; CDR3 DNA: TGCAGCGTTGCAATAGCGGGGAACACCGGGGAGCTGTTTTTT
D gene: TRBD1; clone size: NA; V gene: TRBV9; J gene: TRBJ1-1; CDR3 length: 14; CDR3 protein: CASSHGQGNTEAFF; CDR3 DNA: TGTGCCAGCAGCCACGGACAGGGGAACACTGAAGCTTTCTTT
D gene: NA; clone size: NA; V gene: TRBV12-3/TRBV12-4; J gene: TRBJ1-1; CDR3 length: 12; CDR3 protein: CASSFIPTEAFF; CDR3 DNA: TGTGCCAGCAGTTTTATTCCTACTGAAGCTTTCTTT
D gene: NA; clone size: once; V gene: TRBV10-3; J gene: TRBJ1-6; CDR3 length: 14; CDR3 protein: CAISVGVNNSPLHF; CDR3 DNA: TGTGCCATCAGTGTCGGAGTCAATAATTCACCCCTCCACTTT
D gene: TRBD2; clone size: NA; V gene: TRBV27; J gene: TRBJ2-1; CDR3 length: 15; CDR3 protein: CASSHLAGGLNEQFF; CDR3 DNA: TGTGCCAGCAGCCATCTAGCGGGGGGATTGAATGAGCAGTTCTTC
D gene: NA; clone size: once; V gene: TRBV6-5; J gene: TRBJ1-1; CDR3 length: 12; CDR3 protein: CASSGVGTEAFF; CDR3 DNA: TGTGCCAGCAGCGGGGTGGGGACTGAAGCTTTCTTT
D gene: TRBD2; clone size: NA; V gene: TRBV2; J gene: TRBJ2-3; CDR3 length: 17; CDR3 protein: CASSGEASGWGTDTQYF; CDR3 DNA: TGTGCCAGCAGTGGGGAGGCTAGCGGTTGGGGCACAGATACGCAGTATTTT
D gene: NA; clone size: NA; V gene: TRBV7-2; J gene: TRBJ2-5; CDR3 length: 15; CDR3 protein: CASSSRSVGGPTQYF; CDR3 DNA: TGTGCCAGCAGCTCTAGGTCGGTCGGGGGGCCGACCCAGTACTTC
D gene: TRBD1; clone size: few; V gene: TRBV7-9; J gene: TRBJ2-3; CDR3 length: 16; CDR3 protein: CASSSDRGYGTDTQYF; CDR3 DNA: TGTGCCAGCAGCTCCGACAGGGGATATGGCACAGATACGCAGTATTTT